The TCR beta chain described here comes from a study of glioma-infiltrating T cells. Study-wide findings and caveats: Non-neoplastic patients had below-expected tissue-blood divergence, while all gliomas exceeded expectation.

This clonotype was seen repeatedly, ten times or more. Antigen specificity is unknown. The CDR3 extends over 16 amino acids. Germline V gene sequence: CDR1 LGHNA, CDR2 YSLEER. V was clipped by 3 bases and J by 6 bases, with 19 bases between them. Amplification of TCR alpha and beta CDR3 regions from RNA used iRepertoire nested multiplex PCR. Using its own MiXCR run on the multiplex PCR reads, TCRdb lists one record per CDR3 protein. Of more than 95,000 distinct CDR3 sequences listed, roughly 25% were seen once; the top ten hold approximately 16%. The specimen sequenced was glioma tissue, nonneoplastic brain tissue, or PBMCs (not recorded which). The chain carries TRBV4-3 and TRBJ2-3; possible D gene TRBD1, 6 bases. The sequence was obtained from a human donor with low-grade glioma or glioblastoma, undergoing nonglioma brain surgery, or in good health (not recorded which). This CDR3 is CASSQIETGDVDTQYF. The CDR3 DNA reads as TGCGCCAGCAGCCAGATCGAGACAGGAGATGTGGATACGCAGTATTTT.